The clone carrying this TCR beta chain appeared a few times. Antigen specificity is unknown. CDR3 length equals 15 residues. CDR1 DFQATT and CDR2 SNEGSKA come from the germline V gene (reference sequence). V was trimmed by 0 bases and J by 5 bases, leaving 16 bases between them. The sample is drawn from a study of T cells in Graves' hyperthyroidism and ophthalmopathy. About the study: At initial diagnosis, before any treatment had begun, peripheral blood was obtained. Findings of the study overall: Among clonotypes expanded in thyroid above 0.001, most were also found in blood. Ophthalmopathy could be told apart from stable hyperthyroidism with a 13 V-J model.

Authors of the study amplified TCR beta CDR3 regions from RNA transcripts. During a first-round RT-PCR of the TCR CDR3, the HTBI primer set was used. TCRdb re-derived calls from the multiplex PCR reads in MiXCR, one entry per CDR3 protein. This sample has 250,000 to 400,000 distinct CDR3 sequences, with roughly 15% found just once. Sequenced material: blood. This chain connects TRBV20-1 to TRBJ1-1, with D unclear. The clonotype comes from a woman aged 35 to 49 with Graves' ophthalmopathy. CDR3 region: CSARDLNRAGTEAFF. The CDR3 nucleotides read TGCAGTGCTAGAGATCTCAACAGAGCGGGAACTGAAGCTTTCTTT.